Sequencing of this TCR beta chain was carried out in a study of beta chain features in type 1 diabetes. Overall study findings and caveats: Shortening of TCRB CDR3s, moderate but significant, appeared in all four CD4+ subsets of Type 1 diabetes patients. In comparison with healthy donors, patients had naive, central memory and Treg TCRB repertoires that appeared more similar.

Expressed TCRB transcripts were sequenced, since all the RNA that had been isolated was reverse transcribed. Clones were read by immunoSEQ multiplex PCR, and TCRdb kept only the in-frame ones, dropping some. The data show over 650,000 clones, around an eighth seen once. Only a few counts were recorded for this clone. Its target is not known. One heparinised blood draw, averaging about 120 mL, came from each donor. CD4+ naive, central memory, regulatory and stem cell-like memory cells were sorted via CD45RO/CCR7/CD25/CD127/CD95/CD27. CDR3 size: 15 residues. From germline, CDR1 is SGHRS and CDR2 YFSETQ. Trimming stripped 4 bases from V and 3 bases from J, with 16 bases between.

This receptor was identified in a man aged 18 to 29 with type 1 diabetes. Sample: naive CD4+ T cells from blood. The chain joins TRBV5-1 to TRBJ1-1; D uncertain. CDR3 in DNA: TGCGCCAGCAGCCCGGAGGCCTTTCGGGACACTGAAGCTTTCTTT. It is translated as CASSPEAFRDTEAFF.